One sample yielded the 30 T cell receptor beta chains listed below, sequenced in a study of blood T cell repertoires in COVID-19. The protocol was immunoSEQ multiplex PCR, while the TCRdb copy is restricted to in-frame clones and leaves out a portion. There are roughly 160,000 clones in the sample; 65% to 90% occur only once, and around 8.2% lies in the top ten. Sample: peripheral blood. The receptors were gathered from a man aged 55 to 70 with acute or convalescent COVID-19.

About this clone itself: The sample holds other DNA sequences that translate to the same CDR3. V usage is TRBV29-1 and J usage is TRBJ1-2; D possibly corresponds to TRBD1 (5 bases). CDR3 length equals 11 residues. V lost 3 bases and J lost 4, with 6 bases in between. Germline assignment: CDR1 SQVTM and CDR2 ANQGSEA. CDR3 sequence (DNA): TGCAGCGTTGAGCAGGGCTATGGCTACACCTTC. Its protein product is CSVEQGYGYTF.

The V and J genes are TRBV5-8 and TRBJ2-5; a possible D gene is TRBD1 (6 bases). CDR3 size: 15 residues. The germline CDR1 and CDR2 sequences are SGHTS and YDEGEE. The germline V and J ends were trimmed by 1 base and 5 bases, with 15 bases remaining between them. CDR3 residues: CASSLIWGPGETQYF. As DNA, the CDR3 is TGTGCCAGCAGCTTGATTTGGGGGCCCGGGGAGACCCAGTACTTC.

This clone was seen a single time. The rearrangement joins TRBV10-3 to TRBJ1-3; D gene uncertain. V gave up 6 bases and J gave up 2 bases, with 14 bases separating them. The CDR3 runs 15 residues. The germline V gene encodes CDR1 ENHRY and CDR2 SYGVKD. For the CDR3, the DNA is TGTGCCATCAGGGCGAGCGTGACGGCTGGAAACACCATATATTTT. Its translation: CAIRASVTAGNTIYF.

This rearrangement joins TRBV7-2 to TRBJ1-1; possible D gene TRBD1, 6 bases. The CDR3 is 13 amino acids. The germline V gene has CDR1 SGHTA and CDR2 FQGNSA. V lost 6 bases and J 4 bases, leaving 12 bases between the germline ends. CDR3 protein: CASRVEGGTEAFF. In nucleotides, the CDR3 is TGTGCCAGCAGGGTTGAAGGGGGCACTGAAGCTTTCTTT.

The rearrangement links TRBV3-1 (or the pseudogene TRBV3-2) to TRBJ2-3, with D tentatively TRBD2 (6 bases). Trimming took off 4 bases at V and 0 bases at J, with 11 bases between the two ends. The CDR3 sequence is 15 residues long. Germline loops: CDR1 LGHDT, CDR2 YNNKEL (reference sequence). DNA of the CDR3: TGTGCCAGCAGCCTAAGAAGCGGGAGCACAGATACGCAGTATTTT. As protein: CASSLRSGSTDTQYF.

V and J are TRBV6-5 and TRBJ1-1, with D possibly TRBD1 on 5 matching bases. Trimming took 8 bases from V and 1 from J, leaving 11 bases between them. The germline CDR1 and CDR2 sequences are MNHEY and SVGAGI. The CDR3 covers 13 residues. The CDR3 sequence is CASLRGSNTEAFF. The CDR3 region has the DNA TGTGCCAGCCTAAGGGGTTCGAACACTGAAGCTTTCTTT.

As concerns this clone: Other DNA sequences within the sample encode an identical CDR3. The chain is built from TRBV11-3 and TRBJ2-3, with 7 bases identical to TRBD2. The ends lost 3 bases at V and 3 bases at J; junction bases unmatched: 3. Per the germline V gene, CDR1 is SGHNT and CDR2 is YENEEA. The length of the CDR3 is 14 residues. The CDR3 loop reads CASSFSGLTDTQYF. The DNA for the CDR3 is TGTGCCAGCAGCTTCTCGGGACTAACAGATACGCAGTATTTT.

This rearrangement joins TRBV7-8 to TRBJ2-5, with unresolved D. The CDR3 has 16 amino acids. Germline CDR1 is SGHVS and CDR2 is FQNEAQ. The V and J ends lost 2 bases and 1 base respectively, with 14 bases between them. The CDR3 protein is CASSLRRFGSQETQYF. The CDR3 DNA follows: TGTGCCAGCAGCTTACGCCGCTTCGGGTCCCAAGAGACCCAGTACTTC.

The chain is built from TRBV5-1 and TRBJ1-1, with 7 bases that match TRBD1. CDR3 length: 15 amino acids. Germline V gene data show CDR1 as SGHRS and CDR2 as YFSETQ. The ends lost 4 bases at V and 6 bases at J; junction bases unmatched: 12. As DNA, the CDR3 is TGCGCCAGCAGCGGAGGACAGGTCTCGGGTGCTGAAGCTTTCTTT. This sequence encodes CASSGGQVSGAEAFF.

The chain uses TRBV6-5 and TRBJ1-6; 8 bases line up with TRBD1. Germline-derived CDR1 and CDR2 are MNHEY and SVGAGI. The CDR3 is made up of 15 amino acids. V shed 6 bases and J 9 bases; nucleotides not matched to a gene: 10. CDR3 loop: CASRPGQGGSSPLHF. DNA for the CDR3: TGTGCCAGCAGACCAGGACAGGGAGGTAGTTCACCCCTCCACTTT.

The chain combines TRBV6-1 with TRBJ1-2; TRBD1 agrees at 8 bases. J was trimmed by 7 bases and V by 3 bases; bases with no gene match: 4. The germline V gene encodes CDR1 MNHNS and CDR2 SASEGT. The CDR3 runs to 13 residues. The CDR3 region has the DNA TGTGCCAGCAGTGACAGGGGGCGGGGTGGCTACACCTTC. Its translation is CASSDRGRGGYTF.

The rearrangement joins TRBV18 to TRBJ1-2, with D uncertain. The CDR3 runs to 14 residues. V shed 2 bases and J shed 2 bases, with 9 bases lying between them. Per the germline V gene, CDR1 is KGHSH and CDR2 is LQKENI. The CDR3 here is CASSPERQNYGYTF. The CDR3 nucleotides read TGTGCCAGCTCACCAGAGAGGCAAAACTATGGCTACACCTTC.

This CDR3 reads CASTNTVSGNTIYF. The CDR3 bases are TGTGCCAGCACCAATACAGTCTCTGGAAACACCATATATTTT. J is TRBJ1-3 and V is TRBV2; D is unclear. Trimming took off 7 bases at V and 0 bases at J, with 10 bases between the two ends. This CDR3 has 14 amino acids. Germline assignment: CDR1 SNHLY and CDR2 FYNNEI.

The genes are TRBV10-3 and TRBJ2-3; 10 bases are shared with TRBD1. CDR1 and CDR2 (germline): ENHRY, SYGVKD. The CDR3 is 16 residues long. Trimming at V came to 5 bases and at J to 2 bases, leaving 7 bases not matched to a gene. In nucleotides, the CDR3 is TGTGCCATCAGTTCAGCGGACAGGGGGGACACAGATACGCAGTATTTT. Protein product: CAISSADRGDTDTQYF.

The chain uses TRBV28 and TRBJ2-4; the match to TRBD1 covers 7 bases. J was trimmed by 3 bases and V by 5 bases; bases with no gene match: 4. Germline V gene sequence: CDR1 MDHEN, CDR2 SYDVKM. This CDR3 is 14 amino acids long. DNA of the CDR3: TGTGCCAGCAGTCTTCGACAGGGCAAAAACATTCAGTACTTC. Translation gives CASSLRQGKNIQYF.

This clone was observed a handful of times. The rearrangement uses TRBV9 and TRBJ2-7, with TRBD2 matching over 10 bases. J was trimmed by 2 bases and V by 4 bases; bases with no gene match: 9. The CDR3 has 16 amino acids. The germline CDR1 and CDR2 sequences are SGDLS and YYNGEE. The CDR3 loop reads CASSSRLAGKPYEQYF. Written as DNA, the CDR3 is TGTGCCAGCAGCTCCAGACTAGCGGGCAAACCCTACGAGCAGTACTTC. Looking up the rest from reference TRBV9 and TRBJ2-7 gives the full variable domain: DSGVTQTPKHLITATGQRVTLRCSPRSGDLSVYWYQQSLDQGLQFLIQYYNGEERAKGNILERFSAQQFPDLHSELNLSSLELGDSALYFCASSSRLAGKPYEQYFGPGTRLTVT.

The rearrangement joins TRBV3-1 (or the pseudogene TRBV3-2) to TRBJ1-1; a weak D match, TRBD1 (6 bases). The V end was cut by 3 bases, the J end by 4 bases, with 15 bases between. Germline V lookup: CDR1 LGHDT, CDR2 YNNKEL (reference sequence). CDR3 length equals 15 residues. CDR3 coding DNA: TGTGCCAGCAGCCATTTACAGGGATGGGGCACTGAAGCTTTCTTT. It codes for CASSHLQGWGTEAFF.

This chain joins TRBV5-1 and TRBJ2-2; 8 bases map to TRBD2. V gave up 5 bases and J gave up 4 bases; unmatched junction bases: 10. Per the germline V gene, CDR1 is SGHRS and CDR2 is YFSETQ. The CDR3 has 16 residues. In DNA, the CDR3 is TGCGCCAGCAGTCAAACCGGGACTAGGGGCACCGGGGAGCTGTTTTTT. Translated, it gives CASSQTGTRGTGELFF.

The count of this clone is one. This chain links TRBV9 with TRBJ1-1, with no clear D. Trimming removed 6 bases from V and 1 base from J, with 10 bases in between. The germline CDR1 and CDR2 sequences are SGDLS and YYNGEE. The CDR3 runs 13 residues. The CDR3 DNA sequence: TGTGCCAGCACCCGGCAGGCGAACACTGAAGCTTTCTTT. This gives the protein CASTRQANTEAFF.

V and J are TRBV6-1 and TRBJ2-1; TRBD2 aligns across 7 bases. The germline V gene has CDR1 MNHNS and CDR2 SASEGT. The CDR3 extends over 18 amino acids. The trim removed 2 bases at V and 9 bases at J, leaving 19 bases unmatched. Here the CDR3 DNA reads TGTGCCAGCAGTGAATCGCCATACAGCGGGACCAGGATCCGTGAGCAGTTCTTC. Amino acids: CASSESPYSGTRIREQFF.

The table lists this clone with a count of one. The V call is TRBV19, the J call TRBJ1-1, with no clear D. The CDR3 length is 16 residues. CDR1 and CDR2 (germline): LNHDA, SQIVND (reference sequence). The germline V and J ends were trimmed by 6 bases and 1 base, with 18 bases remaining between them. This chain's CDR3 is CASRKIGGGRNTEAFF. The CDR3 nucleotides read TGTGCCAGTAGGAAAATAGGTGGAGGGAGGAACACTGAAGCTTTCTTT.

V and J are TRBV7-8 and TRBJ1-1; maybe TRBD1 (5 bases). Trimming took off 5 bases at V and 7 bases at J, with 11 bases between the two ends. Germline-derived CDR1 and CDR2 are SGHVS and FQNEAQ. The length of the CDR3 is 12 residues. The CDR3 bases are TGTGCCAGCAGCCCACTCCAGGGTGAAGCTTTCTTT. This codes for CASSPLQGEAFF.

The chain carries TRBV7-2 and TRBJ2-2; D is unresolved. The germline CDR1 and CDR2 sequences are SGHTA and FQGNSA. V lost 1 base and J lost 6, with 12 bases in between. The CDR3 runs 15 residues. The CDR3 region is CASSLGLRFPGELFF. The CDR3 region has the DNA TGTGCCAGCAGCTTAGGCCTCAGGTTCCCCGGGGAGCTGTTTTTT.

The J gene is TRBJ2-3, the V gene TRBV18, with D tentatively TRBD2 (6 bases). Per germline, CDR1 KGHSH and CDR2 LQKENI. The CDR3 spans 16 residues. V gave up 5 bases and J gave up 2 bases, with 17 bases separating them. CDR3 nucleotide sequence: TGTGCCAGCTCAGAGAAACTAGCCGGGGACACAGATACGCAGTATTTT. Translation: CASSEKLAGDTDTQYF.

The chain couples TRBV10-3 to TRBJ2-2; 9 bases align to TRBD1. Looked up from germline, CDR1 is ENHRY and CDR2 is SYGVKD. The CDR3 contains 14 residues. V shed 4 bases, J shed 6 bases, and the junction held 3 bases outside the gene matches. This CDR3 is CAISVGTGSGELFF. CDR3 in DNA: TGTGCCATCAGTGTAGGGACAGGGTCCGGGGAGCTGTTTTTT.

The rearrangement uses TRBV24-1 and TRBJ2-5; D perhaps matches TRBD1 (5 bases). This CDR3 has 15 amino acids. Looked up from germline, CDR1 is KGHDR and CDR2 is SFDVKD. V dropped 1 base and J dropped 1 base, with 9 bases sitting between them. CDR3 sequence: CATSDLAGSQETQYF. DNA of the CDR3: TGTGCCACCAGTGATTTAGCAGGGTCCCAAGAGACCCAGTACTTC.

This rearrangement joins TRBV11-2 to TRBJ2-7, with 11 bases identical to TRBD1. CDR3 size: 13 residues. From germline, CDR1 is SGHAT and CDR2 FQNNGV. Germline trimming cut 10 bases from V and 3 bases from J; bases unmatched to any gene: 5. The CDR3 spells CATTGQGDYEQYF. Here the CDR3 DNA reads TGTGCCACCACGGGACAGGGGGACTACGAGCAGTACTTC.

The CDR3 is CASSGDGNTEAFF. Written as DNA, the CDR3 is TGTGCCAGCAGTGGAGACGGGAACACTGAAGCTTTCTTT. The chain uses TRBV3-1 (or the pseudogene TRBV3-2) and TRBJ1-1; D is uncertain. Germline V gene data show CDR1 as LGHDT and CDR2 as YNNKEL (reference sequence). Trimming took off 6 bases at V and 1 base at J, with 9 bases between the two ends. The CDR3 has 13 amino acids.

The genes are TRBV19 and TRBJ1-2, with D perhaps matching TRBD1 (6 bases). Trimming shortened V by 4 bases and J by 1 base, and 16 bases separated the two germline ends. Germline values: CDR1 LNHDA, CDR2 SQIVND (reference sequence). There are 16 residues in the CDR3. CDR3 loop: CASSTSPGHVNYGYTF. CDR3 nucleotides: TGTGCCAGTAGTACTTCTCCGGGACACGTTAACTATGGCTACACCTTC.

The CDR3 protein is CASSRSGGNYEQFF. The CDR3 DNA sequence: TGCGCCAGCAGCAGGAGTGGCGGGAACTATGAGCAGTTCTTC. The chain combines TRBV5-1 with TRBJ2-1; perhaps TRBD2 as D (6 bases). The CDR3 sequence is 14 residues long. The germline CDR1 and CDR2 sequences are SGHRS and YFSETQ. Trimming cost V 4 bases and J 8 bases, with 16 bases left between them.